This T cell receptor (beta chain) was recovered during a study of blood T cell repertoires in COVID-19. About the study: Samples representing acute and convalescent COVID-19 were sourced from the United States, Italy and Spain.

Using immunoSEQ multiplex PCR, the repertoire was profiled, and TCRdb retains in-frame clones only, with some absent. The sample has some 68,000 clones; around nine tenths are singletons. V shed 3 bases, J shed 7 bases, and the junction held 12 bases outside the gene matches. This CDR3 contains 17 residues. Looked up from germline, CDR1 is SGHTA and CDR2 is FQGTGA. The Seattle site enrolled patients during active infection and followed them longitudinally. This clonotype originated in a woman in her 50s with COVID-19, enrolled during active disease. The chain joins TRBV7-3 to TRBJ2-1; TRBD2 aligns across 10 bases. The specimen sequenced was peripheral blood. The chain's CDR3 is CASSLGLAGVWRNEQFF. In DNA, the CDR3 is TGTGCCAGCAGCTTGGGGCTAGCGGGAGTCTGGCGGAATGAGCAGTTCTTC.